Each of the 2 T cell receptor beta chains below was sequenced from the same sample in a study of blood T cell repertoires in COVID-19. The table came from immunoSEQ multiplex PCR; TCRdb's copy has only in-frame clones and leaves some out. The sample includes about 400,000 clones, approximately 90% of them seen just once. Material for sequencing was peripheral blood. The receptor set was obtained from a woman in her twenties or thirties with acute or convalescent COVID-19.

This clone was counted a single time. The gene calls are TRBV12-3 or TRBV12-4 and TRBJ1-1; D gene ambiguous. With 5 bases removed from V and 0 bases from J, the gap between germline ends came to 7 bases. The length of the CDR3 is 13 residues. The DNA for the CDR3 is TGTGCCAGCAGTGGGAGGGTGAACACTGAAGCTTTCTTT. Its protein is CASSGRVNTEAFF.

This clone was observed a handful of times. V and J are TRBV6-5 and TRBJ1-6, with 8 nucleotides matching TRBD1. V dropped 0 bases and J dropped 9; count of bases not matched to a gene: 4. The germline V gene has CDR1 MNHEY and CDR2 SVGAGI. The CDR3 has 15 residues. The CDR3 DNA reads TGTGCCAGCAGTTACTCGACAGGGGAGGGTTCACCCCTCCACTTT. It codes for CASSYSTGEGSPLHF.